This T cell receptor beta chain derives from a study of blood T cell repertoires in COVID-19. Study-level information: Acute and convalescent COVID-19 specimens originated in the United States, Italy and Spain.

Produced via immunoSEQ multiplex PCR; TCRdb's table is partial and in-frame only. The sample has 35,000 to 40,000 clones, 70% to 90% seen once. V lost 0 bases, J lost 5 bases, and 6 bases stayed unmatched. Germline CDR1 and CDR2: MRHNA and SNTAGT. The CDR3 has 16 residues. The specimen sequenced was peripheral blood. The rearrangement joins TRBV6-4 to TRBJ2-3; 9 bases agree with TRBD2. This TCR came from a man between 60 and 70 years old with active COVID-19. The DNA of the CDR3 is TGTGCCAGCAGTGACTCGGCGGGAGGGCCCGGAGATACGCAGTATTTT. Its protein is CASSDSAGGPGDTQYF.